This T cell receptor (beta chain) was captured by sequencing in a study of blood T cells in healthy people across ages. This clonotype was seen a few times. Trimming at V came to 3 bases and at J to 0 bases, leaving 4 bases not matched to a gene. Germline lookup yields CDR1 SQVTM and CDR2 ANQGSEA. CDR3 length: 15 residues. Alongside a J-beta primer mix, a sample-barcoded 5' primer served in a second PCR lasting roughly 7 to 12 cycles. TCRdb re-called the 5' RACE reads with MiXCR, one entry per CDR3 protein. This table holds some 1,000,000 distinct CDR3 sequences, around 25% found once. These data also featured in a second study, about T cells of mothers and their children.

The gene calls are TRBV29-1 and TRBJ2-1; 8 bases map to TRBD2. This clonotype was sampled from a girl aged 2 to 9 in good health. Material: blood. CDR3 coding DNA: TGCAGCGTTGATAAGGCGGGGGGCTCCTACAATGAGCAGTTCTTC. The encoded protein is CSVDKAGGSYNEQFF.